These 4 T cell receptor beta chains originate from one sample sequenced in a study of shared clonotypes between healthy human individuals. Profiled with immunoSEQ multiplex PCR; TCRdb holds only in-frame clones, not every one. Here the sample spans roughly 490,000 clones, around 78% being singletons. Material: PBMCs. These receptors came from a woman between 40 and 50 years old in good health. Some clones in this sample may be carry-over from other donors' samples.

The chain recombines TRBV27 with TRBJ2-2, with D uncertain. From germline, CDR1 is MNHEY and CDR2 SMNVEV (reference sequence). The CDR3 has 15 amino acids. V was shortened by 8 bases and J by 2 bases, with 15 bases between the two germline ends. The CDR3 DNA reads TGTGCCAGCGCTAAAAAGGGCAGAAACACCGGGGAGCTGTTTTTT. This sequence encodes CASAKKGRNTGELFF.

This clone was seen a single time. The V and J genes are TRBV6-4 and TRBJ1-2; D perhaps matches TRBD1 (6 bases). The CDR3 is 14 residues long. The V end lost 4 bases, the J end lost 5 bases, and 14 bases lay between the germline ends. Germline V gene lookup returns CDR1 MRHNA and CDR2 SNTAGT. CDR3 residues: CASSGSKQGYGYTF. The CDR3 bases are TGTGCCAGCAGTGGCTCGAAACAGGGTTATGGCTACACCTTC.

V gene TRBV5-8 combines with J gene TRBJ2-7, with 12 bases identical to TRBD2. This CDR3 is 15 amino acids long. The V segment lost 3 bases and the J segment 12 bases; nucleotides outside the gene matches: 13. Per the germline V gene, CDR1 is SGHTS and CDR2 is YDEGEE. Here the CDR3 reads CASSSKPTSGSRGYF. In DNA, the CDR3 is TGTGCCAGCAGCTCAAAGCCGACTAGCGGGAGTCGCGGGTACTTC.

The chain links TRBV18 to TRBJ2-3, with 9 positions matching TRBD2. Looked up from germline, CDR1 is KGHSH and CDR2 is LQKENI. This CDR3 region has 14 residues. With V trimmed by 5 bases and J by 4 bases, 4 bases remained unmatched. The CDR3 DNA reads TGTGCCAGCTCAACGACTAGCGGTTCAGATACGCAGTATTTT. Its translation: CASSTTSGSDTQYF.